This T cell receptor (beta chain) appears in the sequencing data of a study of T-cell reconstitution after alpha-beta-depleted transplantation in children. Findings of the study overall: T-cell counts and diversity were attributed mostly to newly produced T cells one year after transplant.

Unique molecular identifiers were incorporated during preparation of the TCRbeta library. TCRdb fed the PCR reads into MiXCR, producing one record per CDR3 protein. Among about 980,000 distinct CDR3 sequences listed, roughly 29% were seen once. In this sample, this clonotype turned up a few times. The antigen is unknown. The CDR3 sequence is 16 residues long. Trimming cost V 5 bases and J 4 bases; bases outside gene matches: 13. In germline, CDR1 is MNHNS, CDR2 SASEGT. The chain combines TRBV6-1 with TRBJ2-7; 8 bases match TRBD2. The sequencing here drew on PBMCs, mostly from graft donor cells, taken 360 days after TCRalphabeta/CD19-depleted stem cell transplant. The receptor comes from a boy under three years old who had a stem cell transplant for SCID, so the T cells may come from the graft donor. The CDR3 is CASSPGGAGVGYEQYF. The CDR3 DNA reads TGTGCCAGCAGTCCCGGGGGGGCAGGGGTCGGGTACGAGCAGTACTTC.